This entry lists 2 T cell receptor beta chains sequenced from one sample in a study of control samples from healthy donors and cancer patients. The table came from immunoSEQ multiplex PCR; TCRdb's copy has only in-frame clones and leaves some out. The sample consists of 17,000 or so clones, 85% to 90% of them appearing once. The sample comprised PBMCs. The receptor set was obtained from a man aged 55 to 69 with head and neck cancer.

The chain has TRBV5-6 and TRBJ2-3, with D perhaps TRBD1 or TRBD2 (6 bases each). The length of the CDR3 is 15 residues. Looked up from germline, CDR1 is SGHDT and CDR2 is YYEEEE. The V end was cut by 4 bases, the J end by 1 base, with 13 bases between. CDR3 sequence: CASSGFGGRTDTQYF. CDR3 nucleotides: TGTGCCAGCAGCGGGTTCGGGGGCCGCACAGATACGCAGTATTTT.

The chain recombines TRBV7-2 with TRBJ1-1, with D maybe TRBD1 (5 bases). CDR3 length: 15 amino acids. The ends were cut back, 1 base at V and 11 bases at J, with 20 bases in the middle. Per germline, CDR1 SGHTA and CDR2 FQGNSA. Written as DNA, the CDR3 is TGTGCCAGCAGCTTAGTCGGAGTGACCAGGGTGTCCGCTTTCTTT. Residues: CASSLVGVTRVSAFF.